The 14 T cell receptor beta chains in this list originate from one sample, sequenced in a study of control samples from healthy donors and cancer patients. The repertoire was sequenced with immunoSEQ multiplex PCR; TCRdb's copy has only in-frame clones and lacks some. The sample includes about 96,000 clones, approximately 93% seen only once; the top ten take over 8%. The source material was blood. These receptors came from a man aged 18 to 30 in good health.

The chain recombines TRBV27 with TRBJ1-5; D is unresolved. The CDR3 contains 10 residues. Trimming pared 8 bases from V and 8 bases from J, leaving 7 bases between. The V gene's germline CDR1 is MNHEY and CDR2 SMNVEV (reference sequence). The CDR3 is CASGFKPQHF. CDR3 nucleotides: TGTGCCAGCGGGTTTAAGCCCCAGCATTTT.

This chain joins TRBV5-1 and TRBJ1-1; D gene unclear. The CDR3 is 13 amino acids. From germline, CDR1 is SGHRS and CDR2 YFSETQ. V was clipped by 0 bases and J by 1 base, with 4 bases between them. CDR3 residues: CASSLATNTEAFF. The CDR3 DNA reads TGCGCCAGCAGCTTGGCCACGAACACTGAAGCTTTCTTT.

This sequence joins TRBV5-6 and TRBJ2-7; D unclear. The CDR3 totals 13 residues. Germline CDR1 is SGHDT and CDR2 is YYEEEE. V lost 0 bases and J lost 5, with 9 bases in between. The CDR3 spells CASSLGSTNEQYF. In nucleotides, the CDR3 is TGTGCCAGCAGCTTGGGGAGCACGAACGAGCAGTACTTC.

The CDR3 sequence is CASSPYVRGMTGELFF. The CDR3 region has the DNA TGTGCCAGCAGCCCCTACGTCAGGGGGATGACCGGGGAGCTGTTTTTT. V and J are TRBV5-5 and TRBJ2-2; TRBD1 aligns across 7 bases. The germline CDR1 and CDR2 sequences are SGHKS and YYEKEE (reference sequence). CDR3 length equals 16 residues. V was clipped by 4 bases and J by 5 bases; unmatched bases: 11. Full variable domain (remainder filled in from reference TRBV5-5 and TRBJ2-2): DAGVTQSPTHLIKTRGQQVTLRCSPISGHKSVSWYQQVLGQGPQFIFQYYEKEERGRGNFPDRFSARQFPNYSSELNVNALLLGDSALYLCASSPYVRGMTGELFFGEGSRLTVL.

This clone was observed a few times. The chain couples TRBV14 to TRBJ1-2; tentatively, D is TRBD1 (5 bases). Trimming stripped 0 bases from V and 5 bases from J, with 13 bases between. Germline values: CDR1 SGHDN, CDR2 FVKESK. The CDR3 extends over 15 amino acids. CDR3 DNA sequence: TGTGCCAGCAGCCAAGATAGGGGCCGATGGTATGGCTACACCTTC. This encodes CASSQDRGRWYGYTF.

The rearrangement uses TRBV5-4 and TRBJ1-3, with TRBD1 identical over 7 bases. The junction had 8 bases not matched to a gene; V was cut back by 0 bases and J by 5 bases. Per the germline V gene, CDR1 is SGHNT and CDR2 is YYREEE (reference sequence). This CDR3 is 16 amino acids long. Here the CDR3 reads CASSLANRGLRNTIYF. The CDR3 nucleotides are TGTGCCAGCAGCTTGGCGAACAGGGGACTAAGAAACACCATATATTTT.

The gene calls are TRBV5-8 and TRBJ1-2, with a weak D call TRBD1 (5 bases). The V gene's germline CDR1 is SGHTS and CDR2 YDEGEE. The germline V and J ends were trimmed by 8 bases and 1 base, with 21 bases remaining between them. The CDR3 covers 16 residues. The DNA for the CDR3 is TGTGCCAGTAATTTTCTCGGACGGGGGGGTAACTATGGCTACACCTTC. Amino acids: CASNFLGRGGNYGYTF.

The chain uses TRBV27 and TRBJ1-1; D is perhaps TRBD1 (5 bases). There are 14 residues in the CDR3. Trimming stripped 2 bases from V and 4 bases from J, with 11 bases between. Per the germline V gene, CDR1 is MNHEY and CDR2 is SMNVEV (reference sequence). The chain's CDR3 is CASSLRGSGTEAFF. For the CDR3, the DNA is TGTGCCAGCAGTTTACGGGGGTCGGGCACTGAAGCTTTCTTT.

The chain carries TRBV7-6 and TRBJ2-3; the D gene is possibly TRBD2 (5 bases). The germline CDR1 and CDR2 sequences are SGHVS and FNYEAQ. The CDR3 is made up of 16 amino acids. V was pared by 1 base and J by 0 bases, with 11 bases between. CDR3 nucleotides: TGTGCCAGCAGCTTAGTAGAGGGTGAAAGCACAGATACGCAGTATTTT. Its translation is CASSLVEGESTDTQYF.

The V call is TRBV21-1, the J call TRBJ1-2. TRBV21-1 is reported as a pseudogene. CDR3 length: 14 amino acids. The CDR3 is CASASGTRLDGYTF. CDR3 sequence (DNA): TGTGCCAGCGCCTCCGGGACCCGCCTCGACGGCTACACCTTC.

The V call is TRBV3-1 (or the pseudogene TRBV3-2), the J call TRBJ2-5, with TRBD1 matching 9 bases. Germline loops: CDR1 LGHDT, CDR2 YNNKEL (reference sequence). V lost 1 base to trimming and J lost 4 bases; unmatched junction nucleotides: 7. The CDR3 totals 16 residues. The DNA for the CDR3 is TGTGCCAGCAGCCAAGTACCGGGGACAGGGTCAGAGACCCAGTACTTC. As protein: CASSQVPGTGSETQYF.

The gene calls are TRBV6-6 and TRBJ2-1, with a possible D match to TRBD2 (5 bases). Germline-derived CDR1 and CDR2 are MNHNY and SVGAGI (reference sequence). The CDR3 consists of 13 residues. The V end lost 4 bases, the J end lost 12 bases, and 16 bases lay between the germline ends. CDR3: CASSFSDGEGQFF. The CDR3 bases are TGTGCCAGCAGTTTCAGCGACGGGGAAGGGCAGTTCTTC.

CDR3 amino acids: CASSGQGLSYEQYF. The CDR3 nucleotides are TGTGCCAGTAGTGGGCAGGGGTTGTCCTACGAGCAGTACTTC. The rearrangement joins TRBV19 to TRBJ2-7; D might be TRBD1 (6 bases). CDR1 is LNHDA and CDR2 is SQIVND in the germline V gene (reference sequence). The CDR3 sequence is 14 residues long. Trimming removed 5 bases at V and 1 base at J, with 12 bases between.

This sequence joins TRBV5-4 and TRBJ2-7; no clear D. V gave up 5 bases and J gave up 4 bases, with 13 bases separating them. CDR3 length: 13 residues. Germline CDR1 reads SGHNT; CDR2 reads YYREEE (reference sequence). Written as DNA, the CDR3 is TGTGCCAGCAGATGGTCAGGCGATTACGAGCAGTACTTC. Its protein product is CASRWSGDYEQYF. Filled out from reference TRBV5-4 and TRBJ2-7, the complete variable domain reads ETGVTQSPTHLIKTRGQQVTLRCSSQSGHNTVSWYQQALGQGPQFIFQYYREEENGRGNFPPRFSGLQFPNYSSELNVNALELDDSALYLCASRWSGDYEQYFGPGTRLTVT.